This TCR beta chain was sequenced during a study of control samples from healthy donors and cancer patients. Data came from immunoSEQ multiplex PCR; TCRdb stores just in-frame clones and leaves some out. The data contain some 130,000 clones, about nine tenths of them singletons. The V gene's germline CDR1 is MGHRA and CDR2 YSYEKL. The V gene lost 7 bases and the J gene lost 2 bases, with 12 bases spanning the gap. This CDR3 is 14 amino acids long. This TCR was recovered from a man aged 18 to 35 in good health. The chain uses TRBV4-1 and TRBJ2-1; maybe TRBD1 (5 bases). The sample consisted of blood. As DNA, the CDR3 is TGCGCCAGCACCCAGGGCAGTCCCTACAATGAGCAGTTCTTC. Translation gives CASTQGSPYNEQFF.